Below are 15 T cell receptor beta chains sequenced from a single sample in a study of beta chain features in type 1 diabetes. Broader study findings: Among all four CD4+ subsets, Type 1 diabetes patients had TCRB CDR3s that were moderately but significantly shorter.

For these TCRs, the target antigens are not known. Expressed TCRB transcripts got sequenced, as all isolated RNA was reverse transcribed. Assay used: immunoSEQ multiplex PCR; TCRdb lists only in-frame clones, some missing. The sample carries approximately 250,000 clones, about 24% recorded once. The sample comprised naive CD4+ T cells from blood. These receptors came from a woman under 40 with type 1 diabetes.

The chain carries TRBV7-3 and TRBJ1-1; D may be TRBD1 (5 bases). V was pared by 2 bases and J by 5 bases, with 12 bases between. This CDR3 has 14 residues. The germline CDR1 and CDR2 sequences are SGHTA and FQGTGA. CDR3 bases: TGTGCCAGCAGCTTAGTCGGGGGAAGGACTGAAGCTTTCTTT. It codes for CASSLVGGRTEAFF.

This sequence joins TRBV27 and TRBJ1-4, with D maybe TRBD1 (6 bases). The V and J ends lost 3 bases and 7 bases respectively, with 9 bases between them. CDR3 length: 13 amino acids. The germline V gene has CDR1 MNHEY and CDR2 SMNVEV (reference sequence). In DNA, the CDR3 is TGTGCCAGCAGTTTTATGGACAGTGAAAAACTGTTTTTT. This codes for CASSFMDSEKLFF.

This clone has just one count. V and J are TRBV29-1 and TRBJ1-2; weak D call: TRBD1 (5 bases). CDR1 and CDR2 from the germline V gene are SQVTM and ANQGSEA. Trimming removed 5 bases at V and 3 bases at J, with 13 bases between. The CDR3 covers 13 residues. The CDR3 loop reads CSVLMVRDYGYTF. In DNA, the CDR3 is TGCAGCGTTTTGATGGTCAGGGACTATGGCTACACCTTC.

This chain connects TRBV27 to TRBJ2-7; D ambiguous. This CDR3 spans 12 amino acids. Trimming cost V 10 bases and J 1 base, with 11 bases left between them. Germline CDR1 is MNHEY and CDR2 is SMNVEV (reference sequence). The CDR3 DNA reads TGTGCCACCAAGACTCGATCCTACGAGCAGTACTTC. Encoded protein: CATKTRSYEQYF.

The CDR3 nucleotides read TGTGCCTGGGCTTGGACAGACACTGAAGCTTTCTTT. Protein product: CAWAWTDTEAFF. This sequence joins TRBV30 and TRBJ1-1, with D perhaps matching TRBD1 (6 bases). The V and J ends lost 5 bases and 3 bases respectively, with 10 bases between them. The CDR3 consists of 12 residues. Germline V gene data show CDR1 as GTSNPN and CDR2 as SVGIG (reference sequence).

The chain has TRBV29-1 and TRBJ2-5, with 12 bases matching TRBD2. Per germline, CDR1 SQVTM and CDR2 ANQGSEA. The V segment lost 4 bases and the J segment 5 bases; nucleotides outside the gene matches: 14. CDR3 length: 17 residues. CDR3 nucleotide sequence: TGCAGCGTTGTCCGACTAGCGGGAGTTTCAATTTGGGAGACCCAGTACTTC. Its protein product is CSVVRLAGVSIWETQYF.

The chain uses TRBV7-9 and TRBJ2-7; TRBD2 might be the D (5 bases). Germline CDR1 SEHNR, CDR2 FQNEAQ (reference sequence). Between the trimmed V and J ends, which lost 3 bases and 3 bases, there was a span of 15 bases. The CDR3 loop spans 15 amino acids. CDR3 DNA: TGTGCCAGCAGCTTTTCTGCTAGCAAAGTCTACGAGCAGTACTTC. Amino acid sequence: CASSFSASKVYEQYF.

The rearrangement uses TRBV28 and TRBJ1-2; TRBD1 aligns across 7 bases. Losses at the gene ends were 11 bases for V and 5 bases for J; bases not matched to a gene: 14. In germline, CDR1 is MDHEN, CDR2 SYDVKM. The CDR3 has 14 amino acids. The CDR3 is CAVFTTGLGYGYTF. CDR3 nucleotide sequence: TGTGCCGTCTTCACGACAGGGCTCGGGTATGGCTACACCTTC.

The rearrangement joins TRBV4-1 to TRBJ1-5; D is undetermined. The ends were cut back, 0 bases at V and 5 bases at J, with 5 bases in the middle. Germline V gene lookup returns CDR1 MGHRA and CDR2 YSYEKL. This CDR3 has 13 residues. CDR3 DNA sequence: TGCGCCAGCAGCCAAGAGCCGGATCAGCCCCAGCATTTT. Residues: CASSQEPDQPQHF.

J is TRBJ2-7 and V is TRBV4-1; D remains unclear. The germline V gene has CDR1 MGHRA and CDR2 YSYEKL. The CDR3 is 13 residues long. V lost 5 bases to trimming and J lost 7 bases, with 15 bases between them. CDR3 loop: CASSTHRVGEQYF. The CDR3 coding sequence is TGCGCCAGCAGCACCCACAGAGTTGGGGAGCAGTACTTC.

The chain carries TRBV10-2 and TRBJ2-7, with D perhaps matching TRBD1 (6 bases). The germline V and J ends were trimmed by 6 bases and 5 bases, with 8 bases remaining between them. The length of the CDR3 is 11 residues. Germline V lookup: CDR1 WSHSY, CDR2 SAAADI. Here the CDR3 reads CASRRQDEQYF. CDR3 nucleotides: TGCGCCAGCAGGAGACAGGACGAGCAGTACTTC.

This chain links TRBV2 with TRBJ1-1, with 8 bases that match TRBD1. The CDR3 is 11 residues long. J gave up 3 bases and V 11 bases, and 2 bases lay outside the gene matches. CDR1 is SNHLY and CDR2 is FYNNEI in the germline V gene. The CDR3 sequence is CAGQGDTEAFF. The CDR3 DNA is TGTGCCGGACAGGGAGACACTGAAGCTTTCTTT.

Details on this clone: One junction end disagrees with the germline gene, perhaps due to a read error. This chain joins TRBV27 and TRBJ2-7, with a weak D call TRBD2 (5 bases). Germline V CDR1 and CDR2: MNHEY, SMNVEV (reference sequence). CDR3 length: 14 residues. CDR3 sequence (DNA): TGTGCCAGCAGCGTAGCGCTCGGGCTCTACGAGCAGTACTTT. Translated, it gives CASSVALGLYEQYF.

This clone was detected only a few times. The chain has TRBV5-1 and TRBJ2-5, with D perhaps TRBD2 (5 bases). Germline CDR1 is SGHRS and CDR2 is YFSETQ. Trimming shortened V by 0 bases and J by 3 bases, and 9 bases separated the two germline ends. The CDR3 is 14 residues long. The CDR3 loop is CASSLGTAKETQYF. The CDR3 DNA reads as TGCGCCAGCAGCTTGGGGACTGCTAAAGAGACCCAGTACTTC.

This clone was detected only a few times. The chain recombines TRBV11-3 with TRBJ2-7; 14 nucleotides agree with TRBD2. CDR1 is SGHNT and CDR2 is YENEEA in the germline V gene. The CDR3 sequence is 15 residues long. Trimming cost V 4 bases and J 3 bases; bases outside gene matches: 2. The CDR3, as DNA: TGTGCCAGCAGCTCGGGACTAGCGGGGGACTACGAGCAGTACTTC. Protein product: CASSSGLAGDYEQYF. Using reference TRBV11-3 and TRBJ2-7 for the parts outside the CDR3, the full variable domain is EAGVVQSPRYKIIEKKQPVAFWCNPISGHNTLYWYLQNLGQGPELLIRYENEEAVDDSQLPKDRFSAERLKGVDSTLKIQPAELGDSAVYLCASSSGLAGDYEQYFGPGTRLTVT.